The clone carrying this TCR beta chain was seen more than once but under ten times. Antigen: not known. This sample was taken from a study of early T cells in non-severe SARS-CoV-2 infection. Study background: From unsorted whole blood, bulk RNA was sequenced, and the chains remained unpaired. Study outcomes and limitations: Clonotype matching in VDJdb favored anti-spike CD8 responses and did not capture private and CD4 specificities.

There are 13 residues in the CDR3. After removal of 6 bases from V and 5 bases from J, the junction contained 6 bases not matched to a gene. Germline loops: CDR1 MNHEY, CDR2 SVGEGT. Each cDNA molecule carried a unique molecular identifier. TCRdb reanalysed the 5' RACE reads using MiXCR and keeps one entry per CDR3 protein. The table includes more than 55,000 distinct CDR3 sequences, approximately 13% detected once. This specimen consisted of whole blood, obtained at baseline. The sequence was collected from an adult who was a healthcare worker with PCR-confirmed SARS-CoV-2 infection or an uninfected control (not recorded which). This chain joins TRBV6-2 or TRBV6-3 and TRBJ2-5; 7 bases are a match to TRBD1. In DNA, the CDR3 is TGTGCCAGCAGGGGGACAGCTGCGGAGACCCAGTACTTC. This gives the protein CASRGTAAETQYF.